This section outlines one TCR beta chain sequence together with its context. Its antigen is still unknown. Per-nucleotide qualities are absent, and no much larger clonotype sits a single base away. The immunoSEQ Assay, a bias-controlled multiplex PCR, was used to amplify TCRbeta CDR3 regions from genomic DNA. The paper's processing steps were these. Nucleated cell counts per sample were estimated from amplification of reference gene primers within the assay. To quantify the absolute abundance of each unique TCRbeta CDR3 rearrangement, sequence reads were collapsed and filtered. For each sample, productive Simpson clonality was calculated as the square root of Simpson's diversity index across productive rearrangements. Here the immuneACCESS table is served through TCRdb, limited to in-frame sequences with V and J called. Missing clones are a known gap in these copies; in checked studies unresolved V genes cover under half, and the rest lacks a known reason. That table furnishes V, J and clone size, whereas the DNA furnished D and trimming. In this sample the table shows around 200,000 clones, 84% of which occur a single time. The ten largest clones capture over 15% of the sample.

The entry originates in a study of blood T cell repertoires in COVID-19 (dated by TCRdb to about 2020). General notes on the study: The collaborator samples originated in the United States, Italy and Spain and spanned the acute and convalescent phases of COVID-19. The repertoires were made available in a free public database intended to serve as a resource for research on the immune response to SARS-CoV-2. The sample metadata nearly always contained a de-identified subject ID, COVID-19 status, age in years and sex. Deeply sampled blood TCRbeta repertoires from subjects exposed to, actively infected with, or recovered from COVID-19 were included in the dataset. Where available, HLA class I and class II types were obtained from metadata supplied by the sample provider rather than from assay-based typing. The prospective study material was composed of cDNA or gDNA derived from T cells, B-cell-depleted T cells, or PBMCs. The samples were drawn from two sources: the first 160 participants of the ongoing ImmuneRACE study, and 1,254 subjects contributed by 6 global collaborators. Summary of the overall study and its limitations: The amount of clinical and demographic metadata varied by source and participant and was provided uncurated.

Collaborating institutions collected whole blood in K2EDTA tubes following their own protocols. For TCRbeta analysis, collaborators shipped samples in one of three forms: frozen whole blood, isolated PBMCs, or DNA extracted from either of those sample types. The V end loses 3 bases and the J end loses 7 bases, and a stretch of 13 bases separates them. The CDR3 spans 14 residues, from the cysteine through the phenylalanine. Just CDR3 DNA is preserved here, 42 bases in frame from base 1. CDR1 and CDR2, looked up from the germline V gene, are SGHRS and YFSETQ. The chain couples TRBV5-1 to TRBJ2-2; the D gene is perhaps TRBD2, on 6 matching bases. Sequencing was performed on peripheral blood. The source of this sequence is a woman over 75 with active or convalescent COVID-19. The CDR3: CASSSISGLGELFF. Here is the DNA: TGCGCCAGCAGCTCCATTAGCGGTCTCGGGGAGCTGTTTTTT.